The sequence of this TCR beta chain was determined in a study of radiation and T cells in renal cell carcinoma. Study-level information: Nephrectomy followed 15 Gy stereotactic body radiation by 4 weeks.

Assay: immunoSEQ multiplex PCR; the TCRdb copy retains only in-frame clones and omits some. The sample has about 130,000 clones, around 84% seen once. Time point indicated: baseline pretreatment blood. Treatment indicated: 15 Gy SBRT to primary tumor, nephrectomy 4 weeks later. Clear cell pathology was present in this patient's renal cell carcinoma. Study-level results: Top tumor clonotypes rose in blood 2 weeks post-radiation, then contracted.

This CDR3 has 15 residues. Germline V lookup: CDR1 SGHTA, CDR2 FQGNSA. Trimming cost V 2 bases and J 6 bases; bases outside gene matches: 7. Concerning this clone itself: Its antigen is not identified.

The material sequenced was blood, taken from a patient whose treatment included radiotherapy and nephrectomy. The sequence came from a woman aged 55-75 years with renal cell carcinoma. This rearrangement joins TRBV7-2 to TRBJ2-3, with 8 nucleotides matching TRBD2. The CDR3 DNA reads as TGTGCCAGCAGCTTACTGGCGGGAGGATGGGATACGCAGTATTTT. Protein: CASSLLAGGWDTQYF.